The 18 T cell receptor beta chains reported below all come from one sample, sequenced in a study of cytotoxic CD8 clonotypes in ibrutinib-treated CLL. TCRdb's copy holds only in-frame clones and misses some; the assay was immunoSEQ multiplex PCR. Among around 200,000 clones listed, 70% to 75% were seen once. This specimen was PBMCs, taken after 12 months of ibrutinib treatment. These receptors originate from a human donor with chronic lymphocytic leukemia.

This clone has more than one count but fewer than ten. The rearrangement uses TRBV30 and TRBJ1-5; 10 bases align to TRBD1. Germline CDR1 reads GTSNPN; CDR2 reads SVGIG (reference sequence). The CDR3 sequence is 16 residues long. V lost 3 bases, J lost 0 bases, and 5 bases stayed unmatched. The CDR3 loop reads CAWSDRGLSSNQPQHF. The CDR3 DNA is TGTGCCTGGAGCGACAGGGGGCTCTCTAGCAATCAGCCCCAGCATTTT.

The J gene is TRBJ1-1, the V gene TRBV7-3; D might be TRBD1 (6 bases). Trimming cost V 6 bases and J 1 base, with 12 bases left between them. The CDR3 contains 14 residues. The V gene's germline CDR1 is SGHTA and CDR2 FQGTGA. CDR3 nucleotides: TGTGCCAGCAGGCCGGGACATGGGAACACTGAAGCTTTCTTT. Protein sequence: CASRPGHGNTEAFF.

J is TRBJ2-7 and V is TRBV5-6, with 12 bases lining up with TRBD2. The V segment lost 0 bases and the J segment 8 bases; nucleotides outside the gene matches: 3. In germline, CDR1 is SGHDT, CDR2 YYEEEE. The CDR3 runs to 14 residues. The DNA for the CDR3 is TGTGCCAGCAGCTTGGGACTAGCGGGAGTAAAGCAGTACTTC. This translates into CASSLGLAGVKQYF.

The rearrangement joins TRBV28 to TRBJ1-2; D is unresolved. V was trimmed by 4 bases and J by 8 bases, leaving 5 bases between them. The CDR3 has 10 amino acids. Germline CDR1 MDHEN, CDR2 SYDVKM. CDR3 nucleotides: TGTGCCAGCAGTTCAGTGGGCTACACCTTC. Translation gives CASSSVGYTF.

This chain connects TRBV5-1 to TRBJ1-4; D is perhaps TRBD1 (6 bases). The CDR3 covers 17 residues. The V end was cut by 5 bases, the J end by 3 bases, with 20 bases between. Per germline, CDR1 SGHRS and CDR2 YFSETQ. The CDR3 DNA reads TGCGCCAGCAGGCACCAAAAAACAGGGATATCTAATGAAAAACTGTTTTTT. Amino acids: CASRHQKTGISNEKLFF.

The chain links TRBV18 to TRBJ1-4; D is unresolved. In germline, CDR1 is KGHSH, CDR2 LQKENI. This CDR3 has 12 amino acids. V lost 3 bases and J lost 8, with 7 bases in between. CDR3 sequence reads: CASSPYNEKLFF. In nucleotides, the CDR3 is TGTGCCAGCTCACCCTATAACGAAAAACTGTTTTTT.

V is TRBV4-1 and J is TRBJ1-2; no reliable D call. The CDR3 contains 9 residues. Looked up from germline, CDR1 is MGHRA and CDR2 is YSYEKL. V lost 4 bases, J lost 13 bases, and 7 bases lay in between. CDR3 bases: TGCGCCAGCAGCCCACCCCTCACCTTC. Its translation is CASSPPLTF.

The V gene is TRBV6-5, the J gene TRBJ1-2, with TRBD1 matching 7 bases. Germline V gives CDR1 MNHEY, CDR2 SVGAGI. The CDR3 has 13 amino acids. The trim removed 6 bases at V and 9 bases at J, leaving 10 bases unmatched. The CDR3 sequence is CASSPGTARSYTF. Here the CDR3 DNA reads TGTGCCAGCAGCCCTGGGACAGCTAGGAGCTACACCTTC.

This clone was counted a few times. This specimen includes other DNA sequences encoding the same CDR3. The V gene is TRBV6-5, the J gene TRBJ1-1; possible D gene TRBD1, 6 bases. The germline CDR1 and CDR2 sequences are MNHEY and SVGAGI. The CDR3 sequence is 14 residues long. V was clipped by 2 bases and J by 4 bases, with 11 bases between them. CDR3 coding DNA: TGTGCCAGCAGTTACGGGGGGCTGGGCACTGAAGCTTTCTTT. The encoded protein is CASSYGGLGTEAFF.

This clone was seen a handful of times. V gene TRBV15 combines with J gene TRBJ1-5; D is unclear. CDR3 size: 16 residues. Germline V gene data show CDR1 as LNHNV and CDR2 as YYDKDF (reference sequence). V lost 0 bases to trimming and J lost 3 bases, with 12 bases between them. Written as DNA, the CDR3 is TGTGCCACCAGCAGAGATCCCGACGGGTACAATCAGCCCCAGCATTTT. Translation gives CATSRDPDGYNQPQHF.

The CDR3 DNA follows: TGTGCCAGCGGGCGACAGGGTCACGAGCAGTACTTC. Amino acid sequence: CASGRQGHEQYF. V gene TRBV11-2 combines with J gene TRBJ2-7, with 7 bases aligning to TRBD1. The CDR3 runs to 12 residues. Germline lookup yields CDR1 SGHAT and CDR2 FQNNGV. V gave up 8 bases and J gave up 5 bases; unmatched junction bases: 6.

The V gene is TRBV30, the J gene TRBJ2-1, with 8 bases matching TRBD1. The V and J ends lost 0 bases and 5 bases, in that order; junction bases with no gene match: 6. The CDR3 totals 15 residues. Germline assignment: CDR1 GTSNPN and CDR2 SVGIG (reference sequence). The chain's CDR3 is CAWSVGGQVNNEQFF. CDR3 sequence (DNA): TGTGCCTGGAGTGTCGGGGGACAGGTTAACAATGAGCAGTTCTTC.

The genes are TRBV9 and TRBJ2-7, with D maybe TRBD2 (5 bases). Germline CDR1 reads SGDLS; CDR2 reads YYNGEE. The V end was cut by 1 base, the J end by 2 bases, with 10 bases between. The CDR3 is made up of 14 amino acids. This CDR3 is CASSVSGGPYEQYF. The CDR3, as DNA: TGTGCCAGCAGCGTATCGGGCGGGCCCTACGAGCAGTACTTC.

This chain connects TRBV2 to TRBJ2-1; D is ambiguous. Germline V lookup: CDR1 SNHLY, CDR2 FYNNEI. The CDR3 covers 14 residues. Trimming shortened V by 2 bases and J by 3 bases, and 8 bases separated the two germline ends. The CDR3 DNA reads TGTGCCAGCAGTGAAAGCAGGTACTACAATGAGCAGTTCTTC. It specifies CASSESRYYNEQFF.

The V call is TRBV7-9, the J call TRBJ2-7; D remains ambiguous. This CDR3 spans 14 amino acids. V dropped 0 bases and J dropped 5 bases, with 11 bases sitting between them. CDR1 SEHNR and CDR2 FQNEAQ come from the germline V gene (reference sequence). The CDR3 sequence: CASSLAVGGHEQYF. CDR3 nucleotide sequence: TGTGCCAGCAGCTTAGCCGTGGGTGGCCACGAGCAGTACTTC. Using reference TRBV7-9 and TRBJ2-7 for the parts outside the CDR3, the full variable domain is DTGVSQNPRHKITKRGQNVTFRCDPISEHNRLYWYRQTLGQGPEFLTYFQNEAQLEKSRLLSDRFSAERPKGSFSTLEIQRTEQGDSAMYLCASSLAVGGHEQYFGPGTRLTVT.

The chain is built from TRBV2 and TRBJ2-2, with D possibly TRBD2 on 6 matching bases. V shed 7 bases and J shed 6 bases, with 15 bases lying between them. The CDR3 runs to 14 residues. Germline values: CDR1 SNHLY, CDR2 FYNNEI. The DNA of the CDR3 is TGTGCCAGCACTAGGTGGGGAGGACCCGGGGAGCTGTTTTTT. Translation gives CASTRWGGPGELFF. The whole variable domain, remainder taken from reference TRBV2 and TRBJ2-2, is EPEVTQTPSHQVTQMGQEVILRCVPISNHLYFYWYRQILGQKVEFLVSFYNNEISEKSEIFDDQFSVERPDGSNFTLKIRSTKLEDSAMYFCASTRWGGPGELFFGEGSRLTVL.

This clone was detected only once. The chain combines TRBV5-5 with TRBJ1-2, with 7 bases identical to TRBD1. Germline CDR1 reads SGHKS; CDR2 reads YYEKEE (reference sequence). Germline trimming cut 0 bases from V and 2 bases from J; bases unmatched to any gene: 1. CDR3 length equals 14 residues. The CDR3, as DNA: TGTGCCAGCAGCTTGGCGGGACAGAACTATGGCTACACCTTC. Its translation: CASSLAGQNYGYTF.

The gene calls are TRBV18 and TRBJ2-1, with D possibly TRBD1 on 6 matching bases. Trimming shortened V by 6 bases and J by 8 bases, and 20 bases separated the two germline ends. The germline V gene encodes CDR1 KGHSH and CDR2 LQKENI. This CDR3 contains 15 residues. CDR3 residues: CASSQGGQGMDEQFF. CDR3 bases: TGTGCCAGCTCTCAAGGAGGCCAGGGGATGGATGAGCAGTTCTTC.